This record covers a single T cell receptor beta chain. Its antigen target is currently unknown. Per-base quality was not reported, and no clone a single base away is much larger than it. Trimming at the junction amounts to 2 bases on V and 8 bases on J, and the germline ends lie 16 bases apart. Taken from cysteine to phenylalanine, the CDR3 has 16 residues. The CDR3 DNA has 48 bases and is translated from base 1. As encoded in the germline V gene, CDR1 is SGHTA while CDR2 is FQGNSA. Library construction relied on the immunoSEQ multiplex PCR assay. In TCRdb, the immuneACCESS table is reduced to in-frame sequences with V and J assigned. These tables do not hold every clone; where another copy was compared, an unresolved V gene accounts for under half, and the others remain unexplained. Within this sample are about 89,000 clones, with about 89% of them counted one time only. The ten largest clones add up to 20% to 25% of the sample.

This record comes from a study of control samples from healthy donors and cancer patients (dated by TCRdb to 2018 to 2020). The sample comprised blood. The rearranged chain carries TRBV7-2 and TRBJ1-6; the D gene is not confidently resolved. The clonotype originates from a man aged 25 to 40 in good health. The CDR3: CASSLNLPGRYSPLHF. Read as DNA, the sequence is TGTGCCAGCAGCTTAAATTTGCCGGGGAGGTATTCACCCCTCCACTTT. The CDR3, completed at both ends by the reference TRBV7-2 and TRBJ1-6 genes, gives the full variable domain GAGVSQSPSNKVTEKGKDVELRCDPISGHTALYWYRQSLGQGLEFLIYFQGNSAPDKSGLPSDRFSAERTGGSVSTLTIQRTQQEDSAVYLCASSLNLPGRYSPLHFGNGTRLTVT.